Reported below is one T cell receptor beta chain. The specificity of this receptor is unknown. No much larger clonotype is one base removed from it; base qualities were not supplied. The sample comes from a study of blood T cell repertoires in COVID-19 (dated by TCRdb to 2020 to 2022). Describing the broader study: Collaborator samples came from the United States, Italy and Spain and covered acute and convalescent phases of COVID-19. Deeply sampled blood TCRbeta repertoires from subjects exposed to, actively infected with, or recovered from COVID-19 were included in the dataset. The prospective study material was composed of cDNA or gDNA derived from T cells, B-cell-depleted T cells, or PBMCs. HLA class I and class II types, where available, came from metadata supplied by the sample provider rather than from assay-based typing. The repertoires were released in a freely available public database intended as a resource for research on the immune response to SARS-CoV-2. Sample metadata almost always included a de-identified subject ID, COVID-19 status, age in years and sex. The samples were drawn from the first 160 participants of the ongoing ImmuneRACE study and from over 950 subjects provided by 6 global collaborators.

Whole blood was collected in K2EDTA tubes by collaborating institutions according to the institutions' own protocols. For TCRbeta analysis, collaborator samples were shipped as frozen whole blood, as isolated PBMCs, or as DNA extracted from either sample type. Overall study outcomes, separate from this receptor: How much clinical and demographic metadata was included differed by source and by participant, and the metadata was provided uncurated.

Germline trimming: 5 bases from V, 3 bases from J; junction bases outside gene matches: 14. The CDR3 numbers 18 residues from cysteine through phenylalanine. Kept here is only the CDR3 DNA, which spans 54 bases and is read in frame from base 1. The CDR1 and CDR2 encoded by the germline V gene (reference sequence) are SEHNR and FQNEAQ. TCRbeta CDR3 regions were amplified from genomic DNA by means of the immunoSEQ Assay, a bias-controlled multiplex PCR. Per the authors' processing: The number of nucleated cells in each sample was estimated by amplification of reference gene primers within the assay. To quantify the absolute abundance of each unique TCRbeta CDR3 rearrangement, sequence reads were collapsed and filtered. For each sample, productive Simpson clonality was calculated by taking the square root of Simpson's diversity index across productive rearrangements. TCRdb stores this immuneACCESS table with in-frame sequences only. Part of the clones is absent; in the studies checked, under half of the shortfall reflects unresolved V genes, and no reason is known for the rest. That table gives V, J and clone size, and the DNA gave D and trimming. Present in this sample are some 52,000 clones, just over 85% of which were seen just once. The ten largest clones capture approximately 14% of the sample.

The source of this sequence is a man aged 70 or older with acute or convalescent COVID-19. Input material: peripheral blood. The chain is assembled from TRBV7-9 and TRBJ2-7; TRBD1 lines up with 12 middle nucleotides. The sequence in DNA is TGTGCCAGCAGCCATTCCGGGACAGGGGGCCTGTTTGGCTACGAGCAGTACTTC. It translates to CASSHSGTGGLFGYEQYF.